This T cell receptor beta chain was obtained from a study of beta chain features in type 1 diabetes. Points from the study as a whole: Compared to healthy donors, patients appeared to have naive, central memory and Treg TCRB repertoires that were more alike. Patients with type 1 diabetes carried fewer insertions and had more deletions at their VDJ junctions. Highly expressing activated T cells could be over-counted with a cDNA template. A moderate, significant TCRB CDR3 shortening appeared in type 1 diabetes across four CD4+ subsets.

V was cut by 3 bases and J by 1 base, with 9 bases left in between. The CDR3 consists of 14 residues. Germline values: CDR1 SGHTA, CDR2 FQGNSA. Purity of each sorted population was above 98%. This clone was detected a few times. Its antigen is not known. Every isolated RNA sample was fully reverse transcribed, so sequencing captured expressed TCRB transcripts. TCRdb's table, derived via immunoSEQ multiplex PCR, lists solely in-frame clones and lacks some. The sample records roughly 260,000 clones, approximately 20% being singletons. Sequencing used naive CD4+ T cells from blood. The clonotype originates from a woman between 40 and 55 years old with type 1 diabetes. The chain joins TRBV7-2 to TRBJ1-1; no clear D gene. CDR3 sequence: CASSFSGGNTEAFF. CDR3 nucleotide sequence: TGTGCCAGCAGCTTTAGCGGTGGGAACACTGAAGCTTTCTTT.